Ten or more counts support the clone carrying this TCR beta chain. Its target is unknown. From germline, CDR1 is MNHEY and CDR2 SVGAGI. This CDR3 is 15 amino acids long. V was shortened by 4 bases and J by 2 bases, with 12 bases between the two germline ends. MiXCR, applied by TCRdb to the RT-PCR reads, yields one record per CDR3 protein. The sample includes more than 600,000 distinct CDR3 sequences, around 18% of them seen just once. This record comes from a study of response to subunit inactivated influenza vaccine. Overall study findings and caveats: The authors proposed limited new T cell recruitment per seasonal influenza vaccination.

This specimen was PBMCs from blood, taken about 5 days after vaccination. This clonotype was sampled from a man aged 50 to 59 who received an inactivated influenza vaccine. V gene TRBV6-5 combines with J gene TRBJ2-1, with a tentative D call TRBD2 (6 bases). The CDR3 is CASSWRGSTYNEQFF. The CDR3 nucleotides are TGTGCCAGCAGTTGGAGGGGAAGCACCTACAATGAGCAGTTCTTC.